This TCR beta chain originates from a study of blood T cell repertoires in COVID-19. Some clones are missing from TCRdb's copy, which holds only in-frame ones; the method was immunoSEQ multiplex PCR. The sample carries about 150,000 clones, about 87% recorded once. CDR1 and CDR2 (germline): SGHVS, FQNEAQ. This CDR3 spans 16 amino acids. Trimming removed 1 base at V and 4 bases at J, with 16 bases between. The sample consisted of peripheral blood. The receptor was isolated from a man aged 50-59 years with active COVID-19. The rearrangement uses TRBV7-8 and TRBJ1-2; D gene uncertain. In DNA, the CDR3 is TGTGCCAGCAGCTTAGAGTTGGCGCGGAGCGGCTATGGCTACACCTTC. Translation gives CASSLELARSGYGYTF.